A single sample gave rise to the 15 T cell receptor beta chains below, sequenced in a study of T-cell reconstitution after alpha-beta-depleted transplantation in children. Unique molecular identifiers were used in preparing the TCRbeta library. TCRdb reanalysed the PCR reads using MiXCR and keeps one entry per CDR3 protein. In the table there are over 90,000 distinct CDR3 sequences, over 6% of which are singletons. Specimen: PBMCs, collected before TCRalphabeta/CD19-depleted stem cell transplant. These receptors all come from a boy aged 2 to 10 with acute lymphoblastic leukemia, due to receive a stem cell transplant.

This clonotype was seen ten or more times. The J gene is TRBJ2-6, the V gene TRBV29-1; no clear D. Looked up from germline, CDR1 is SQVTM and CDR2 is ANQGSEA. Trimming removed 2 bases from V and 0 bases from J, with 11 bases in between. The CDR3 contains 16 residues. For the CDR3, the DNA is TGCAGCGTTGAATTCGGCCAGCCCTCTGGGGCCAACGTCCTGACTTTC. Its protein product is CSVEFGQPSGANVLTF.

This clonotype showed up many times. The CDR3 spells CSARDWKAGGLYEQYF. CDR3 DNA sequence: TGCAGTGCTAGAGATTGGAAGGCAGGGGGTCTCTACGAGCAGTACTTC. The V and J genes are TRBV20-1 and TRBJ2-7; 7 positions agree with TRBD1. Germline V gene sequence: CDR1 DFQATT, CDR2 SNEGSKA (reference sequence). V was pared by 0 bases and J by 3 bases, with 11 bases of the junction left unmatched. The CDR3 contains 16 residues.

This clonotype has a count of ten or more. V usage is TRBV3-1 and J usage is TRBJ2-1; no firm D call. This CDR3 has 16 amino acids. Germline CDR1 and CDR2: LGHDT and YNNKEL (reference sequence). V was pared by 0 bases and J by 2 bases, with 11 bases between. As DNA, the CDR3 is TGTGCCAGCAGCCAAGAAGGTCTCCGTCCCTACAATGAGCAGTTCTTC. Translation gives CASSQEGLRPYNEQFF.

This clonotype was counted ten times or more. This chain links TRBV25-1 with TRBJ2-1, with 8 bases aligning to TRBD2. J gave up 4 bases and V 8 bases, and 16 bases lay outside the gene matches. The CDR3 consists of 17 residues. Germline V gene lookup returns CDR1 MGHDK and CDR2 SYGVNS. This chain's CDR3 is CASADVVAGGSYNEQFF. CDR3 nucleotides: TGTGCCAGCGCGGACGTTGTGGCGGGGGGAAGTTACAATGAGCAGTTCTTC. The whole variable domain, filled in from reference TRBV25-1 and TRBJ2-1, reads EADIYQTPRYLVIGTGKKITLECSQTMGHDKMYWYQQDPGMELHLIHYSYGVNSTEKGDLSSESTVSRIRTEHFPLTLESARPSHTSQYLCASADVVAGGSYNEQFFGPGTRLTVL.

A few counts support this clonotype. The chain couples TRBV5-6 to TRBJ2-5; D might be TRBD1 or TRBD2, each matching 6 bases. Germline V gives CDR1 SGHDT, CDR2 YYEEEE. The CDR3 has 15 amino acids. V was cut by 5 bases and J by 5 bases, with 19 bases left in between. CDR3 amino acids: CASRKQGRRGETQYF. The CDR3 DNA reads TGTGCCAGCAGAAAACAGGGCCGGAGGGGCGAGACCCAGTACTTC.

Many counts were recorded for this clonotype. The gene calls are TRBV18 and TRBJ1-6; 7 nucleotides line up with TRBD1. CDR1 and CDR2 (germline): KGHSH, LQKENI. V lost 4 bases and J lost 6; bases outside the gene matches: 12. CDR3 size: 17 residues. The CDR3 protein is CASSLVFPGQSNSPLHF. DNA for the CDR3: TGTGCCAGCTCACTAGTTTTTCCGGGACAGAGTAATTCACCCCTCCACTTT.

This clonotype has at least ten counts. CDR3: CASSPRRADEKLFF. In nucleotides, the CDR3 is TGTGCCAGCAGTCCCAGGAGGGCAGATGAAAAACTGTTTTTT. This sequence joins TRBV7-2 and TRBJ1-4; D is unresolved. The CDR3 has 14 residues. V lost 6 bases to trimming and J lost 6 bases, with 14 bases between them. Germline V gene sequence: CDR1 SGHTA, CDR2 FQGNSA.

This clonotype was found many times. The rearrangement joins TRBV5-6 to TRBJ2-1; perhaps D is TRBD1 or TRBD2 (5 bases each). The germline V and J ends were trimmed by 5 bases and 7 bases, with 16 bases remaining between them. The germline V gene encodes CDR1 SGHDT and CDR2 YYEEEE. The CDR3 contains 14 residues. DNA of the CDR3: TGTGCCAGCAGGACCTGGGCATGGGGGAATGAGCAGTTCTTC. It codes for CASRTWAWGNEQFF.

In its sample, this clonotype was seen many times. This rearrangement joins TRBV20-1 to TRBJ1-6; D possibly corresponds to TRBD1 (5 bases). Germline V gives CDR1 DFQATT, CDR2 SNEGSKA (reference sequence). This CDR3 is built from 11 residues. V was cut by 6 bases and J by 8 bases, with 8 bases left in between. CDR3 in amino acids: CSARGYSPLHF. The CDR3 DNA sequence: TGCAGTGCCCGGGGCTATTCACCCCTCCACTTT.

This clonotype was counted at least ten times. This sequence joins TRBV20-1 and TRBJ1-1; D gene ambiguous. V shed 2 bases and J shed 10 bases, with 14 bases lying between them. Germline loops: CDR1 DFQATT, CDR2 SNEGSKA (reference sequence). The CDR3 totals 12 residues. The CDR3 reads CSARSGSGVAFF. The CDR3 DNA reads TGCAGTGCTAGATCGGGGAGCGGGGTAGCTTTCTTT.

There are a few counts of this clonotype. The chain is built from TRBV5-6 and TRBJ1-2, with unresolved D. The V gene lost 3 bases and the J gene lost 5 bases, with 8 bases spanning the gap. The length of the CDR3 is 12 residues. From germline, CDR1 is SGHDT and CDR2 YYEEEE. This CDR3 is CASSSRRYGYTF. CDR3 nucleotide sequence: TGTGCCAGCAGCTCCCGGCGGTATGGCTACACCTTC.

This clonotype has ten or more counts. V and J are TRBV15 and TRBJ2-1; no clear D. This CDR3 comprises 15 residues. Germline-derived CDR1 and CDR2 are LNHNV and YYDKDF (reference sequence). Trimming left V 0 bases short and J 3 bases short, with 9 bases between. In nucleotides, the CDR3 is TGTGCCACCAGCAGAGAAAGAGACGGCTACAATGAGCAGTTCTTC. This translates into CATSRERDGYNEQFF.

The sample holds many counts of this clonotype. The rearrangement joins TRBV25-1 to TRBJ2-5, with no clear D. The germline V and J ends were trimmed by 2 bases and 7 bases, with 11 bases remaining between them. In germline, CDR1 is MGHDK, CDR2 SYGVNS. This CDR3 is built from 13 residues. CDR3 amino acids: CASSEVGSGTQYF. As DNA, the CDR3 is TGTGCCAGCAGTGAAGTAGGTTCTGGGACCCAGTACTTC.

This clonotype was seen ten or more times. V gene TRBV6-5 combines with J gene TRBJ2-3, with TRBD1 identical over 9 bases. CDR1 and CDR2 (germline): MNHEY, SVGAGI. This CDR3 spans 17 amino acids. Trimming at V came to 7 bases and at J to 0 bases, leaving 11 bases not matched to a gene. The CDR3 sequence: CASISGQGVFSTDTQYF. DNA of the CDR3: TGTGCCAGCATTTCGGGACAGGGTGTTTTTAGCACAGATACGCAGTATTTT.

This clonotype was seen a few times. The V gene is TRBV3-1, the J gene TRBJ2-7; D call uncertain. CDR1 and CDR2 from the germline V gene are LGHDT and YNNKEL (reference sequence). CDR3 length: 14 amino acids. V was clipped by 2 bases and J by 2 bases, with 10 bases between them. CDR3 DNA sequence: TGTGCCAGCAGCCAAAGAAGTTCTCCCTACGAGCAGTACTTC. Protein product: CASSQRSSPYEQYF.